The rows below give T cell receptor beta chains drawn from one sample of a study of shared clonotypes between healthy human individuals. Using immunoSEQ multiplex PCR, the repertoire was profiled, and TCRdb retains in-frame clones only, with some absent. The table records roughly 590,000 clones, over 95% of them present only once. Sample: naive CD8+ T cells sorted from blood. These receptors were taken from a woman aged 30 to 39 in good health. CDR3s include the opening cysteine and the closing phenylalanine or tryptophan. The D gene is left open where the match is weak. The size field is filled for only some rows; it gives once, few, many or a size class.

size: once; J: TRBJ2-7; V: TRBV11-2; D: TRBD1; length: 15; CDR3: CASSFGDRGIYEQYF; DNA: TGTGCCAGCAGCTTTGGGGACAGGGGAATCTACGAGCAGTACTTC
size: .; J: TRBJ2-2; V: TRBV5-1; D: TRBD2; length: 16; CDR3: CASSEGTSGIFGELFF; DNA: TGCGCCAGCAGCGAAGGGACTAGCGGGATCTTCGGGGAGCTGTTTTTT
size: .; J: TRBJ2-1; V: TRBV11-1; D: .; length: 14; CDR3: CASSLPTGNNEQFF; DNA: TGTGCCAGCAGCTTACCGACTGGGAACAATGAGCAGTTCTTC
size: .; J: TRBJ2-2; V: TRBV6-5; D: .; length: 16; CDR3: CASSYSSRVLAGELFF; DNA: TGTGCCAGCAGTTACTCGAGTAGGGTTCTCGCCGGGGAGCTGTTTTTT
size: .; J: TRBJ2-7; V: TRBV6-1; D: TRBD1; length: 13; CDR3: CASRDRGTYEQYF; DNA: TGTGCCAGCAGGGACAGGGGTACCTACGAGCAGTACTTC
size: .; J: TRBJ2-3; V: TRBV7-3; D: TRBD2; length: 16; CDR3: CASSLIGSGSTDTQYF; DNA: TGTGCCAGCAGCTTAATTGGTAGCGGGAGCACAGATACGCAGTATTTT
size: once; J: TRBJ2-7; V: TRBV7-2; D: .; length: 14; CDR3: CASSPEEPSYEQYF; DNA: TGTGCCAGCAGCCCCGAAGAGCCGTCCTACGAGCAGTACTTC
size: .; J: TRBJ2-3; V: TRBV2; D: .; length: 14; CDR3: CANDGVSGTDTQYF; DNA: TGTGCCAATGATGGGGTGAGTGGCACAGATACGCAGTATTTT
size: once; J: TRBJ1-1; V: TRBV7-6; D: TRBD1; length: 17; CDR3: CASSLSPGTVMNTEAFF; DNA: TGTGCCAGCAGCTTGTCGCCTGGGACAGTCATGAACACTGAAGCTTTCTTT
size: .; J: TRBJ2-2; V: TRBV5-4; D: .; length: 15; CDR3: CASSLDSPNTGELFF; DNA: TGTGCCAGCAGCCTCGACAGTCCGAACACCGGGGAGCTGTTTTTT
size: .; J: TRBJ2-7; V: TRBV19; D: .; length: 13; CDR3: CASSAVGGYEQYF; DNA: TGTGCCAGTAGTGCCGTTGGGGGCTACGAGCAGTACTTC
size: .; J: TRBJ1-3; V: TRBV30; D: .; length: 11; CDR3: CGIWLGNTIYF; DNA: TGTGGGATCTGGCTTGGAAACACCATATATTTT
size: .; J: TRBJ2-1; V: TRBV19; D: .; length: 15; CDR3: CASSIGQTAYNEQFF; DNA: TGTGCCAGTAGTATAGGCCAGACCGCCTACAATGAGCAGTTCTTC